The sequence of this T cell receptor (beta chain) was determined in a study of tissue T cells after allogeneic stem cell transplantation. Study-wide points: Only a limited share of tissue TCRs appeared in blood or spleen.

Comparators without hematopoietic cell transplant had other cancers, at least five gastrointestinal samples, and no known gastrointestinal disease. Sequencing of TCRbeta CDR3 at survey depth gave sequences and template counts. Sequencing was performed with immunoSEQ multiplex PCR; in TCRdb, only in-frame clones are kept and a portion is missing. The sample consists of thousands of clones, 55% to 65% of them appearing once. Trimming stripped 1 base from V and 3 bases from J, with 3 bases between. CDR3 length equals 13 residues. CDR1 and CDR2 from the germline V gene are MNHEY and SMNVEV (reference sequence). In regard to this clone: The antigen is undetermined.

The sequence was obtained from a male donor at least 60 years old with lung cancer. V usage is TRBV27 and J usage is TRBJ1-4; D not resolved. Sequences were derived from tissue from the jejunum, sampled at autopsy. In DNA form, the CDR3 reads TGTGCCAGCAGTTTATATCCTAATGAAAAACTGTTTTTT. Its protein is CASSLYPNEKLFF. Full variable domain (rest looked up from reference TRBV27 and TRBJ1-4): EAQVTQNPRYLITVTGKKLTVTCSQNMNHEYMSWYRQDPGLGLRQIYYSMNVEVTDKGDVPEGYKVSRKEKRNFPLILESPSPNQTSLYFCASSLYPNEKLFFGSGTQLSVL.